This TCR beta chain was sequenced during a study of T cell changes during pregnancy in multiple sclerosis. The protocol was immunoSEQ multiplex PCR, while the TCRdb copy is restricted to in-frame clones and leaves out a portion. The data show about 38,000 clones, with 88% seen just once and around 7.2% held by the top ten. The V segment lost 6 bases and the J segment 10 bases; nucleotides outside the gene matches: 15. The germline V gene encodes CDR1 MNHNS and CDR2 SASEGT. The CDR3 sequence is 15 residues long. The chain links TRBV6-1 to TRBJ1-1; 9 bases agree with TRBD1. The sequences come from CD8+ T cells from peripheral blood mononuclear cells, collected in the third trimester of pregnancy. The receptor was isolated from a female donor with multiple sclerosis, enrolled in a pregnancy study. CDR3 nucleotides: TGTGCCAGCAGGGCGGACAGGGGAGGGTTAGCGGGAGCTTTCTTT. Translating gives CASRADRGGLAGAFF.